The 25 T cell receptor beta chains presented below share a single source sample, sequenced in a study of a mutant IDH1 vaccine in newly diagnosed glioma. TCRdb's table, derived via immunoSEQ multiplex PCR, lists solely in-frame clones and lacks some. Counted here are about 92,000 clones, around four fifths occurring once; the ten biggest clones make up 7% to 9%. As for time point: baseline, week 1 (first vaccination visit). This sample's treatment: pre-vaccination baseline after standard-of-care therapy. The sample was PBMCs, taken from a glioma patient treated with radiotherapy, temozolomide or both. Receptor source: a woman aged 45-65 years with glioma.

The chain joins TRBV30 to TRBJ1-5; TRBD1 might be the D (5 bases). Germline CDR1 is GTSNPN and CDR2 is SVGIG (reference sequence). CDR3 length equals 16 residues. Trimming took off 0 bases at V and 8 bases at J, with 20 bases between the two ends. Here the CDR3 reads CAWSVRGTPLQEPQHF. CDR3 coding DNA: TGTGCCTGGAGTGTACGAGGGACGCCGCTACAAGAGCCCCAGCATTTT.

The CDR3 loop reads CASSEGTGGADGYTF. Here the CDR3 DNA reads TGTGCCAGCAGTGAGGGGACAGGGGGCGCGGATGGCTACACCTTC. The chain uses TRBV6-1 and TRBJ1-2; TRBD1 matches 12 bases. V gave up 3 bases and J gave up 6 bases; unmatched junction bases: 5. Germline V gene data show CDR1 as MNHNS and CDR2 as SASEGT. This CDR3 comprises 15 residues.

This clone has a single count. CDR3 residues: CAIRPTGGITYNSPLHF. CDR3 nucleotides: TGTGCCATCAGGCCGACAGGGGGCATCACCTATAATTCACCCCTCCACTTT. The chain is built from TRBV10-3 and TRBJ1-6; the match to TRBD1 covers 10 bases. The CDR3 runs 17 residues. V trimming: 6 bases; J trimming: 2 bases; junction bases outside the gene matches: 7. Germline V gene sequence: CDR1 ENHRY, CDR2 SYGVKD.

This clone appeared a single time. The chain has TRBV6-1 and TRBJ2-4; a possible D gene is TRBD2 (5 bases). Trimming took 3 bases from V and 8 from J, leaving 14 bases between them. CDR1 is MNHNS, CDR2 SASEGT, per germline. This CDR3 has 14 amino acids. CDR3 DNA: TGTGCCAGCAGTGACTCGGGGAAGTGGGACATTCAGTACTTC. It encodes CASSDSGKWDIQYF.

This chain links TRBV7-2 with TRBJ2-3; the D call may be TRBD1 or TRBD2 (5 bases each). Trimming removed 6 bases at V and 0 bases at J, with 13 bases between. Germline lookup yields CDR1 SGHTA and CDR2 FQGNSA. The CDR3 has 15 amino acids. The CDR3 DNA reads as TGTGCCAGCAGGCGTTTCCGGGACAGCACAGATACGCAGTATTTT. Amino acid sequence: CASRRFRDSTDTQYF.

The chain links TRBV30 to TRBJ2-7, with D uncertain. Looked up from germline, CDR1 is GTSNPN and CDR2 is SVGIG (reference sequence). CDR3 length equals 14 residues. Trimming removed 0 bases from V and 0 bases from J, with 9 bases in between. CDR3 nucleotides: TGTGCCTGGAGTGTACATTCCCTCTCCTACGAGCAGTACTTC. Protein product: CAWSVHSLSYEQYF.

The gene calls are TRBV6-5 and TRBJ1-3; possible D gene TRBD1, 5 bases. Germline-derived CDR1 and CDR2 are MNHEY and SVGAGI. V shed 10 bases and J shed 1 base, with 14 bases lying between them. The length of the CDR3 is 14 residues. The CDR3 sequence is CATLPGASGNTIYF. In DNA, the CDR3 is TGTGCCACCTTGCCTGGGGCTTCTGGAAACACCATATATTTT.

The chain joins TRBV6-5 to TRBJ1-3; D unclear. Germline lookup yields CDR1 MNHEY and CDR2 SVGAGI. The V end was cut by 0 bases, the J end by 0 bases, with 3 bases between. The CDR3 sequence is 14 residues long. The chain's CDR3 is CASSYSGSGNTIYF. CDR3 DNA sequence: TGTGCCAGCAGTTACTCGGGCTCTGGAAACACCATATATTTT.

This CDR3 reads CASSRGEGSYGYTF. DNA of the CDR3: TGTGCCAGCAGTCGGGGTGAGGGCAGCTATGGCTACACCTTC. This sequence joins TRBV6-5 and TRBJ1-2, with D unclear. The V end was cut by 5 bases, the J end by 4 bases, with 14 bases between. The CDR3 is 14 residues long. CDR1 and CDR2 from the germline V gene are MNHEY and SVGAGI.

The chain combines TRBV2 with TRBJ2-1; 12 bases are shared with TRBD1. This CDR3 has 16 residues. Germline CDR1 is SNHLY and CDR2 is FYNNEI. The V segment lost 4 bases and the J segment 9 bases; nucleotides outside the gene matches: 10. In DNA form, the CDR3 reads TGTGCCAGCAGTGTCGGGACAGGGGGCAATAGAATTGAGCAGTTCTTC. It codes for CASSVGTGGNRIEQFF.

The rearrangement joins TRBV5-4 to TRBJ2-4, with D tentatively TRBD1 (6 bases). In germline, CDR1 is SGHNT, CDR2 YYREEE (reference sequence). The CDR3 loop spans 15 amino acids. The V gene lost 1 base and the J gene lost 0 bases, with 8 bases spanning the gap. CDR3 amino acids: CASSLTGPAKNIQYF. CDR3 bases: TGTGCCAGCAGCTTGACAGGGCCAGCCAAAAACATTCAGTACTTC.

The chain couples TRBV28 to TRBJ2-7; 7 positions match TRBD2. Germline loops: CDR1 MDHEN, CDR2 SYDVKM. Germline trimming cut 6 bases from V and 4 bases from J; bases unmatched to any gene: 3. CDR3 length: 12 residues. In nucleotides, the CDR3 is TGTGCCAGCAGGGAGGGACTATACGAGCAGTACTTC. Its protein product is CASREGLYEQYF.

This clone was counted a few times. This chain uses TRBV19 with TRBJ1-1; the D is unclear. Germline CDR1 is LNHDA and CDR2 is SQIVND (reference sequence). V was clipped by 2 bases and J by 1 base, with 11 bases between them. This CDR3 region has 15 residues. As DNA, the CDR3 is TGTGCCAGTAGTATATCGAACAGCCAGAACACTGAAGCTTTCTTT. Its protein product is CASSISNSQNTEAFF.

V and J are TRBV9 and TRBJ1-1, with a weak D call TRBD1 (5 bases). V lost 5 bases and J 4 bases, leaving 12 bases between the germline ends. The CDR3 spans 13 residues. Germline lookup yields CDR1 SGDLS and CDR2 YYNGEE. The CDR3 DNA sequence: TGTGCCAGCAGTTCAATTAGGGGCACTGAAGCTTTCTTT. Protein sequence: CASSSIRGTEAFF.

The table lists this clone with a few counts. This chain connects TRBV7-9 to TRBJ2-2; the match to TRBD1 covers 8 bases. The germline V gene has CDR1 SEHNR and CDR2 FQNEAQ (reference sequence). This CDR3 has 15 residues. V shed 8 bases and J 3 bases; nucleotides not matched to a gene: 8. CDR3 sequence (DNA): TGTGCCAGCGCTAGCCCAGGGGGCGACACCGGGGAGCTGTTTTTT. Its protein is CASASPGGDTGELFF.

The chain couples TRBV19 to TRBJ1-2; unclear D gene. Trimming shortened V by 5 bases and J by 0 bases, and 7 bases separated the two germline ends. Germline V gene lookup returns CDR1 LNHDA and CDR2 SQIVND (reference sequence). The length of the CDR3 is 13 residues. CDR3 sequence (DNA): TGTGCCAGTAGTCGCCGGGCTAACTATGGCTACACCTTC. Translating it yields CASSRRANYGYTF.

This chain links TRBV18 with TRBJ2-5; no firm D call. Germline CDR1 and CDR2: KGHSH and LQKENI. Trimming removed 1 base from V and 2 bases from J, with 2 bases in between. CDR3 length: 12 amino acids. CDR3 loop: CASSPLQETQYF. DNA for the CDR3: TGTGCCAGCTCACCACTTCAAGAGACCCAGTACTTC.

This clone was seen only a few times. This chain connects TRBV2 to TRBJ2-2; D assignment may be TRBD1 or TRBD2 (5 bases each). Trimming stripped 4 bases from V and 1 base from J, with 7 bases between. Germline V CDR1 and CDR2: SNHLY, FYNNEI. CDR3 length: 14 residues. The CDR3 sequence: CASSVRGNTGELFF. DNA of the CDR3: TGTGCCAGCAGTGTGAGGGGGAACACCGGGGAGCTGTTTTTT.

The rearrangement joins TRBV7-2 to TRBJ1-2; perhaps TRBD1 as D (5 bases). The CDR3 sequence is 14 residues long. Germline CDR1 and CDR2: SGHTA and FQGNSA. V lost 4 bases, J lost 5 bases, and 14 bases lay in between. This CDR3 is CASSSGTFSYGYTF. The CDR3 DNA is TGTGCCAGCAGCTCCGGGACTTTCTCATATGGCTACACCTTC. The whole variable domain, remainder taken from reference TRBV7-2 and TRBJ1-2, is GAGVSQSPSNKVTEKGKDVELRCDPISGHTALYWYRQSLGQGLEFLIYFQGNSAPDKSGLPSDRFSAERTGGSVSTLTIQRTQQEDSAVYLCASSSGTFSYGYTFGSGTRLTVV.

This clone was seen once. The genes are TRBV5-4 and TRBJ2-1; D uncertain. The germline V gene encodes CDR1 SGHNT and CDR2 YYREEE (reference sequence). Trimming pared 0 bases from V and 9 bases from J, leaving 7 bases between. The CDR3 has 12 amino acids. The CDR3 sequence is CASSLEQAEQFF. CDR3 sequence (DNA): TGTGCCAGCAGCTTGGAGCAGGCTGAGCAGTTCTTC.

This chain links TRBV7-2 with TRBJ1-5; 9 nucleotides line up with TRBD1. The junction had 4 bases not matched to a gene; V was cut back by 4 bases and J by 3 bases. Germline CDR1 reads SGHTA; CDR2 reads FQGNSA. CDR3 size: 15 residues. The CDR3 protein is CASSSRTGVNQPQHF. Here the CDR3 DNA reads TGTGCCAGCAGCTCCCGGACAGGGGTCAATCAGCCCCAGCATTTT.

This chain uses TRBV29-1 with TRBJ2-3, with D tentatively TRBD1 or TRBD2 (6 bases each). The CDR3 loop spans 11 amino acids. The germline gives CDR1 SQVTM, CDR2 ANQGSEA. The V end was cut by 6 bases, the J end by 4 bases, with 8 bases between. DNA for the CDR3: TGCAGCGTCGGGGGCCCAGATACGCAGTATTTT. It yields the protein CSVGGPDTQYF.

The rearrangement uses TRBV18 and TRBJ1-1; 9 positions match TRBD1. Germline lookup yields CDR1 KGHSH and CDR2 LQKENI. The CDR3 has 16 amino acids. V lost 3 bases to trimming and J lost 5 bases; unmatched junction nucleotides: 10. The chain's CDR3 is CASSPGTGWIWTEAFF. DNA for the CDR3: TGTGCCAGCTCACCGGGGACAGGGTGGATTTGGACTGAAGCTTTCTTT.

This chain's CDR3 is CASSVGRGVTEAFF. For the CDR3, the DNA is TGTGCCAGCAGCGTCGGCAGGGGTGTCACTGAAGCTTTCTTT. The rearrangement joins TRBV9 to TRBJ1-1; perhaps TRBD1 as D (6 bases). This CDR3 has 14 residues. V lost 2 bases and J lost 4, with 12 bases in between. Germline CDR1 is SGDLS and CDR2 is YYNGEE.

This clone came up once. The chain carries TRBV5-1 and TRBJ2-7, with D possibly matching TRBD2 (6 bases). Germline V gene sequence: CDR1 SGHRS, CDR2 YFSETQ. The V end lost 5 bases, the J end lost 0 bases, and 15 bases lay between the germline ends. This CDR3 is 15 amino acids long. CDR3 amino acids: CASSISGLSSYEQYF. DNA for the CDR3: TGCGCCAGCAGTATTAGCGGACTGAGCTCCTACGAGCAGTACTTC.